A selection of T cell receptor beta chains follows, all from one sample in a study of cytomegalovirus exposure and HLA in healthy donors. Data came from immunoSEQ multiplex PCR; TCRdb stores just in-frame clones and leaves some out. The sample lists approximately 140,000 clones; under 80% were seen once. Sequenced input: PBMCs. The source of these receptors is a woman in her 50s in good health and CMV-seropositive. CDR3s include the opening cysteine and the closing phenylalanine or tryptophan. The D gene is left open where the match is weak. Some rows have no size entry. The others give once, few or many, or a class for an expanded clone.

V	D	J	size	DNA	CDR3
TRBV6-1	NA	TRBJ1-2	NA	TGTGCCAGCAGTGAAGGCAGGGGCCCATATGGCTACACCTTC	CASSEGRGPYGYTF
TRBV7-2	NA	TRBJ1-2	few	TGTGCCAGCAGCTACGACAGGCCCGGCTACACCTTC	CASSYDRPGYTF
TRBV15	NA	TRBJ2-3	NA	TGTGCCACCAGCAGACCCCTTAGCGCAGATACGCAGTATTTT	CATSRPLSADTQYF
TRBV5-1	TRBD2	TRBJ2-3	NA	TGCGCCAGCAGCGGGTTTAGCGGGGGTAGCACAGATACGCAGTATTTT	CASSGFSGGSTDTQYF
TRBV21-1	NA	TRBJ1-4	NA	TGTGCCAGCAGAAAGGGGATGCCGCCAACTAATGAAAAACTGTTTTTT	CASRKGMPPTNEKLFF
TRBV28	TRBD1	TRBJ1-5	once	TGTGCCAGCAGTTTAAGACAGGGTAGCAATCAGCCCCAGCATTTT	CASSLRQGSNQPQHF
TRBV4-1	NA	TRBJ2-1	NA	TGCGCCAGCAGCCAAGATCTAACGGGGGGCCGTCTCTTC	CASSQDLTGGRLF
TRBV14	NA	TRBJ2-5	NA	TGTGCCAGCAGCCCCCTATTTGCGACTAGCCAAGAGACCCAGTACTTC	CASSPLFATSQETQYF
TRBV4-1	NA	TRBJ1-2	NA	TGCGCCAGCAGCCAAGATTGGGGCCGAGGCTATGGCTACACCTTC	CASSQDWGRGYGYTF
TRBV5-1	NA	TRBJ1-1	once	TGCGCCAGCAGCTTGGAGGCCGGGTTAACTGAAGCTTTCTTT	CASSLEAGLTEAFF
TRBV7-6	NA	TRBJ1-1	NA	TGTGCCAGCAGGTCGGGGGGAGAAGCTTTCTTT	CASRSGGEAFF
TRBV5-1	NA	TRBJ2-2	NA	TGCGCCAGCAGCGCAAGGGAAAGGGGCACCGGGGAGCTGTTTTTT	CASSARERGTGELFF
TRBV6-1	TRBD2	TRBJ2-7	NA	TGTGCCAGCAGTGAAGTGCGGGGGTTCAAGTACTTC	CASSEVRGFKYF
TRBV11-2	TRBD2	TRBJ2-7	NA	TGTGCCAGCAGCCAGGGACTAGCGGGGGCCTCCTACGAGCAGTACTTC	CASSQGLAGASYEQYF
TRBV7-8	NA	TRBJ1-5	NA	TGTGCCAGCAGCCCCGGGACTCTTCATCAGCCCCAGCATTTT	CASSPGTLHQPQHF
TRBV28	NA	TRBJ1-5	NA	TGTGCCAGCAGTTTATTCTCCGGGACTCGAAATCAGCCCCAGCATTTT	CASSLFSGTRNQPQHF
TRBV28	NA	TRBJ2-7	NA	TGTGCCAGCAGTTACGAATCAGGCGAGCAGTACTTC	CASSYESGEQYF
TRBV7-3	TRBD1	TRBJ1-6	NA	TGTGCCAGCAGCTCCCGCGAACAGGGGCCGAATTCACCCCTCCACTTT	CASSSREQGPNSPLHF
TRBV2	NA	TRBJ1-4	NA	TGTGCCAGCAGTGAAGTAGGGGTGGCTAATGAAAAACTGTTTTTT	CASSEVGVANEKLFF
TRBV2	NA	TRBJ2-3	NA	TGTGCCAGCATCTCGGACAGATCCACAGATACGCAGTATTTT	CASISDRSTDTQYF
TRBV5-4	TRBD1	TRBJ1-6	NA	TGTGCCAGCAGCCCCGTGACCAGGACAGGGAATTCACCCCTCCACTTT	CASSPVTRTGNSPLHF
TRBV27	TRBD1	TRBJ2-7	few	TGTGCCAGCAGTTCGTATGACAGGGGGATCCACGAGCAGTACTTC	CASSSYDRGIHEQYF
TRBV2	TRBD1	TRBJ2-2	NA	TGTGCCAGCAGTCGACAGGGGAACACCGGGGAGCTGTTTTTT	CASSRQGNTGELFF